The clone carrying this T cell receptor beta chain was detected many times. Its antigen is as yet unknown. This entry belongs to a study of T cells in Graves' hyperthyroidism and ophthalmopathy. Study-wide points: In blood, most of the thyroid clonotypes expanded above 0.001 were also present.

The source material, RNA transcripts, was used to amplify TCR beta CDR3 regions. The TCR CDR3 was amplified in a first-round RT-PCR using the HTBI primer set. TCRdb fed the multiplex PCR reads into MiXCR, producing one record per CDR3 protein. There are fewer than 550,000 distinct CDR3 sequences in the sample; approximately 14% occur only once, and roughly 8% lies in the top ten. The receptor was isolated from a woman aged 18-30 years with Graves' hyperthyroidism. Sequencing used blood.

The chain's CDR3 is CAISRGGSYNEQFF. For the CDR3, the DNA is TGTGCCATCAGTCGGGGGGGCTCCTACAATGAGCAGTTCTTC. The chain is built from TRBV10-3 and TRBJ2-1, with 8 bases aligning to TRBD2. Germline CDR1 is ENHRY and CDR2 is SYGVKD. V lost 5 bases and J lost 0; bases outside the gene matches: 0. The CDR3 contains 14 residues.